Reported below is one T cell receptor (beta chain). Germline V lookup: CDR1 MGHDK, CDR2 SYGVNS. This CDR3 contains 15 residues. The ends lost 4 bases at V and 1 base at J; junction bases unmatched: 4. Methods used by the authors: Reference gene primer amplification gave nucleated cell count estimates. Measured with immunoSEQ multiplex PCR; TCRdb has only the in-frame clones, and not every one. V and J calls plus clone size are reproduced from that table; the DNA served to infer D and trimming. The data contain around 250,000 clones, around 81% of them seen just once; the ten biggest clones take up 4% to 5.5%. The data derive from a study of blood T cell repertoires in COVID-19. For the study at large: Italy, Spain and the United States were the sources of the convalescent and acute COVID-19 samples. PBMCs, B-cell-depleted T cells, or T cells provided the cDNA or gDNA that made up the material.

The sample was peripheral blood. The receptor comes from a man aged 45 to 65 with active or convalescent COVID-19. The J gene is TRBJ1-1, the V gene TRBV25-1; 9 bases are a match to TRBD1. CDR3 loop: CASSGWTGENTEAFF. The CDR3 DNA sequence: TGTGCCAGCAGTGGGTGGACAGGGGAGAACACTGAAGCTTTCTTT.